Below are 29 T cell receptor beta chains sequenced from a single sample in a study of regulatory T cells in long-lasting Graves disease. The sample's time point: persistent/refractory GD, antithyroid drugs over 5 years with positive TRAb. Researchers made the TCR library from RNA that was extracted from PBMCs. Building the TCR beta libraries relied on iRepertoire HTBI primers, and CDR3 regions underwent Arm-PCR. A single record per CDR3 protein comes from TCRdb applying MiXCR to the multiplex PCR reads. The table lists approximately 380,000 distinct CDR3 sequences, around 21% of them singletons. Sequencing used peripheral blood mononuclear cells (PBMCs), obtained when the disease was refractory, from a patient treated with antithyroid drugs. Receptor source: a female donor with Graves disease.

This clonotype appeared a few times. The chain uses TRBV7-9 and TRBJ1-4, with 10 nucleotides matching TRBD1. The germline V gene encodes CDR1 SEHNR and CDR2 FQNEAQ (reference sequence). The CDR3 covers 14 residues. Trimming took 5 bases from V and 8 from J; bases not matched to a gene: 5. CDR3 residues: CASSDRDRGEKLFF. The DNA for the CDR3 is TGTGCCAGCAGCGACCGGGACAGGGGCGAAAAACTGTTTTTT. The complete variable domain, with remaining parts taken from reference TRBV7-9 and TRBJ1-4, reads DTGVSQNPRHKITKRGQNVTFRCDPISEHNRLYWYRQTLGQGPEFLTYFQNEAQLEKSRLLSDRFSAERPKGSFSTLEIQRTEQGDSAMYLCASSDRDRGEKLFFGSGTQLSVL.

There are many counts of this clonotype. The V gene is TRBV12-3 or TRBV12-4, the J gene TRBJ2-7, with 7 bases aligning to TRBD1. V lost 6 bases, J lost 6 bases, and 5 bases stayed unmatched. The CDR3 extends over 12 amino acids. Written as DNA, the CDR3 is TGTGCCAGCAGCAGACAGGGTTCCGAGCAGTACTTC. This gives the protein CASSRQGSEQYF.

The chain uses TRBV4-3 and TRBJ1-2; TRBD1 agrees at 12 bases. The CDR3 has 20 residues. Losses at the gene ends were 3 bases for V and 0 bases for J; bases not matched to a gene: 14. Germline CDR1 LGHNA, CDR2 YSLEER. The CDR3 here is CASSHPREPGQGASNYGYTF. The CDR3, as DNA: TGCGCCAGCAGCCACCCTAGGGAACCGGGACAGGGGGCTTCTAACTATGGCTACACCTTC.

This clonotype appeared a few times. This sequence joins TRBV10-3 and TRBJ2-7, with D tentatively TRBD1 or TRBD2 (6 bases each). Germline CDR1 and CDR2: ENHRY and SYGVKD. The CDR3 consists of 14 residues. Trimming stripped 10 bases from V and 3 bases from J, with 19 bases between. CDR3 sequence reads: CATTGSEGFYEQYF. Written as DNA, the CDR3 is TGTGCCACGACAGGTTCGGAGGGCTTCTACGAGCAGTACTTC.

As regards this clonotype: With a much larger clone just one base away, this may be a read error. V is TRBV20-1 and J is TRBJ1-1; the D is unclear. Trimming took 1 base from V and 6 from J, leaving 6 bases between them. Germline V lookup: CDR1 DFQATT, CDR2 SNEGSKA (reference sequence). CDR3 length: 11 residues. CDR3 nucleotides: TGCAGTGCTAGAGGTCTCCCTGAAGCTTTCTTT. Translated, it gives CSARGLPEAFF.

This rearrangement joins TRBV14 to TRBJ1-1; D gene uncertain. This CDR3 is 16 amino acids long. The ends were cut back, 0 bases at V and 0 bases at J, with 11 bases in the middle. Germline lookup yields CDR1 SGHDN and CDR2 FVKESK. CDR3 region: CASSQDMNSLNTEAFF. CDR3 sequence (DNA): TGTGCCAGCAGCCAAGATATGAACAGCCTGAACACTGAAGCTTTCTTT.

The gene calls are TRBV7-2 and TRBJ2-2; D may be TRBD1 (6 bases). The CDR3 is made up of 15 amino acids. Germline assignment: CDR1 SGHTA and CDR2 FQGNSA. The V end was cut by 7 bases, the J end by 0 bases, with 12 bases between. This CDR3 reads CASKGDGTNTGELFF. The CDR3 coding sequence is TGTGCCAGCAAGGGGGACGGGACGAACACCGGGGAGCTGTTTTTT.

The chain uses TRBV6-2 or TRBV6-3 and TRBJ1-2, with a possible D match to TRBD1 (5 bases). The V end was cut by 3 bases, the J end by 2 bases, with 19 bases between. This CDR3 has 17 amino acids. Germline CDR1 and CDR2: MNHEY and SVGEGT. CDR3 in DNA: TGTGCCAGCAGTTATTTCCGGGACTTCGAGAAAAACTATGGCTACACCTTC. The encoded protein is CASSYFRDFEKNYGYTF.

A few counts support this clonotype. Being one base from a much bigger clone, this may be a read error. The CDR3, as DNA: TGTGCCGGCAGTCCCCCCGGGGGGGGGCGCTGGGAGACCCAGTACTTC. It specifies CAGSPPGGGRWETQYF. J is TRBJ2-5 and V is TRBV28; 8 nucleotides align to TRBD2. The CDR3 has 16 amino acids. Germline V lookup: CDR1 MDHEN, CDR2 SYDVKM. Combining the CDR3 with reference TRBV28 and TRBJ2-5 gives the whole variable domain DVKVTQSSRYLVKRTGEKVFLECVQDMDHENMFWYRQDPGLGLRLIYFSYDVKMKEKGDIPEGYSVSREKKERFSLILESASTNQTSMYLCAGSPPGGGRWETQYFGPGTRLLVL.

The genes are TRBV7-2 and TRBJ1-2, with TRBD1 matching 8 bases. The ends lost 5 bases at V and 7 bases at J; junction bases unmatched: 15. The CDR3 sequence is 16 residues long. Germline CDR1 is SGHTA and CDR2 is FQGNSA. The CDR3 loop reads CASSPYIAGQERGYTF. The CDR3 DNA reads as TGTGCCAGCAGCCCCTACATCGCGGGACAGGAGCGTGGCTACACCTTC.

This chain links TRBV18 with TRBJ2-2, with 10 bases that match TRBD2. The trim removed 0 bases at V and 4 bases at J, leaving 8 bases unmatched. Germline V gene sequence: CDR1 KGHSH, CDR2 LQKENI. This CDR3 has 18 amino acids. CDR3 in DNA: TGTGCCAGCTCACCACCGAGCGGGAGGGCCTCGAGCACCGGGGAGCTGTTTTTT. Translating gives CASSPPSGRASSTGELFF. Together with reference TRBV18 and TRBJ2-2, the CDR3 gives the full variable domain: NAGVMQNPRHLVRRRGQEARLRCSPMKGHSHVYWYRQLPEEGLKFMVYLQKENIIDESGMPKERFSAEFPKEGPSILRIQQVVRGDSAAYFCASSPPSGRASSTGELFFGEGSRLTVL.

The J gene is TRBJ2-7, the V gene TRBV6-2 or TRBV6-3, with TRBD2 matching over 10 bases. This CDR3 region has 15 residues. In germline, CDR1 is MNHEY, CDR2 SVGEGT. The V segment lost 0 bases and the J segment 7 bases; nucleotides outside the gene matches: 6. CDR3 residues: CASSYSITSGKEQYF. CDR3 nucleotides: TGTGCCAGCAGTTACTCGATTACTAGCGGGAAGGAGCAGTACTTC.

The chain combines TRBV28 with TRBJ1-6; TRBD1 matches 7 bases. The V and J ends lost 1 base and 5 bases, in that order; junction bases with no gene match: 8. This CDR3 spans 17 amino acids. Germline V gene sequence: CDR1 MDHEN, CDR2 SYDVKM. The CDR3 bases are TGTGCCAGCAGTTTATTAAGGACAGGACAAAATAATTCACCCCTCCACTTT. It is translated as CASSLLRTGQNNSPLHF.

This clonotype has at least ten counts. The chain uses TRBV2 and TRBJ2-5; no firm D call. CDR1 is SNHLY and CDR2 is FYNNEI in the germline V gene. V lost 4 bases and J 3 bases, leaving 9 bases between the germline ends. CDR3 length equals 13 residues. The DNA for the CDR3 is TGTGCCAGCAGTGCCGAGAGTAAAGAGACCCAGTACTTC. This gives the protein CASSAESKETQYF.

The table lists this clonotype with many counts. The chain uses TRBV4-1 and TRBJ2-5; 8 bases match TRBD1. Per germline, CDR1 MGHRA and CDR2 YSYEKL. The CDR3 runs 14 residues. With V trimmed by 3 bases and J by 2 bases, 2 bases remained unmatched. This CDR3 is CASSHRQGQETQYF. In DNA, the CDR3 is TGCGCCAGCAGCCACCGACAGGGGCAAGAGACCCAGTACTTC.

Only one count was recorded for this clonotype. An end of the junction differs from the germline gene, which may be a read error. This chain connects TRBV12-3 or TRBV12-4 to TRBJ2-6; D tentatively reads TRBD1 or TRBD2 (5 bases each). This CDR3 region has 15 residues. The CDR3 here is CASSLTGVGAHVLTF. CDR3 coding DNA: TGTGCCAGCAGTTTAACCGGAGTCGGGGCCCACGTCCTGACTTTC.

This chain links TRBV28 with TRBJ2-3, with 10 bases identical to TRBD1. V was clipped by 3 bases and J by 7 bases; unmatched bases: 7. Germline V gives CDR1 MDHEN, CDR2 SYDVKM. This CDR3 comprises 15 residues. The CDR3: CASSLIGTGDYTQYF. CDR3 DNA: TGTGCCAGCAGTTTGATCGGGACAGGGGACTATACGCAGTATTTT.

This sequence joins TRBV4-1 and TRBJ1-5; unclear D gene. CDR3 length: 15 amino acids. The germline V and J ends were trimmed by 0 bases and 3 bases, with 9 bases remaining between them. CDR1 is MGHRA, CDR2 YSYEKL, per germline. The CDR3 loop is CASSQDDPYNQPQHF. CDR3 in DNA: TGCGCCAGCAGCCAAGACGACCCATACAATCAGCCCCAGCATTTT.

The gene calls are TRBV9 and TRBJ1-1; D might be TRBD1 (6 bases). V lost 4 bases and J 3 bases, leaving 13 bases between the germline ends. The CDR3 covers 14 residues. The germline CDR1 and CDR2 sequences are SGDLS and YYNGEE. The CDR3 loop reads CASSPRTEDTEAFF. DNA for the CDR3: TGTGCCAGCAGCCCCCGGACAGAGGACACTGAAGCTTTCTTT. The entire variable domain, with the rest obtained from reference TRBV9 and TRBJ1-1, is as follows: DSGVTQTPKHLITATGQRVTLRCSPRSGDLSVYWYQQSLDQGLQFLIQYYNGEERAKGNILERFSAQQFPDLHSELNLSSLELGDSALYFCASSPRTEDTEAFFGQGTRLTVV.

V gene TRBV20-1 combines with J gene TRBJ2-7, with D perhaps TRBD1 (6 bases). Trimming took off 5 bases at V and 2 bases at J, with 13 bases between the two ends. This CDR3 spans 13 amino acids. In germline, CDR1 is DFQATT, CDR2 SNEGSKA (reference sequence). As DNA, the CDR3 is TGCAGTGCTGTTTACCGGGACACCTACGAGCAGTACTTC. Translating gives CSAVYRDTYEQYF.

This clonotype was found many times. The gene calls are TRBV7-2 and TRBJ2-7, with D perhaps TRBD1 (6 bases). V was pared by 4 bases and J by 1 base, with 11 bases between. This CDR3 contains 14 residues. Germline assignment: CDR1 SGHTA and CDR2 FQGNSA. The CDR3 region is CASSSGAGSYEQYF. CDR3 DNA: TGTGCCAGCAGCTCAGGGGCCGGTTCCTACGAGCAGTACTTC. Full variable domain (remainder filled in from reference TRBV7-2 and TRBJ2-7): GAGVSQSPSNKVTEKGKDVELRCDPISGHTALYWYRQSLGQGLEFLIYFQGNSAPDKSGLPSDRFSAERTGGSVSTLTIQRTQQEDSAVYLCASSSGAGSYEQYFGPGTRLTVT.

This clonotype was seen at least ten times. The chain links TRBV7-9 to TRBJ2-7; unclear D gene. V gave up 5 bases and J gave up 2 bases, with 7 bases separating them. In germline, CDR1 is SEHNR, CDR2 FQNEAQ (reference sequence). The CDR3 length is 12 residues. The CDR3 nucleotides are TGTGCCAGCAGCGTTACTACCTACGAGCAGTACTTC. Protein: CASSVTTYEQYF.

This clonotype was seen at least ten times. The V gene is TRBV15, the J gene TRBJ2-5, with D unclear. Germline CDR1 is LNHNV and CDR2 is YYDKDF (reference sequence). V was pared by 1 base and J by 7 bases, with 16 bases between. The CDR3 sequence is 15 residues long. CDR3 sequence reads: CATSRVTAAPGTQYF. For the CDR3, the DNA is TGTGCCACCAGCAGAGTAACGGCAGCCCCGGGGACCCAGTACTTC.

This sequence joins TRBV5-1 and TRBJ2-7; 7 bases line up with TRBD1. Trimming removed 0 bases from V and 1 base from J; junction bases left unmatched: 4. This CDR3 spans 15 amino acids. Per germline, CDR1 SGHRS and CDR2 YFSETQ. The CDR3 protein is CASSLEGQASYEQYF. In DNA form, the CDR3 reads TGCGCCAGCAGCTTGGAAGGACAGGCTTCCTACGAGCAGTACTTC.

The chain links TRBV27 to TRBJ2-1; D is unclear. This CDR3 comprises 13 residues. Trimming shortened V by 4 bases and J by 10 bases, and 14 bases separated the two germline ends. Germline V gene data show CDR1 as MNHEY and CDR2 as SMNVEV (reference sequence). The CDR3 DNA reads as TGTGCCAGCAGTTCCGCCCCTATGCGCGAGCAGTTCTTC. Its protein product is CASSSAPMREQFF.

This clonotype has at least ten counts. The chain is built from TRBV11-2 and TRBJ2-7, with no clear D. V lost 0 bases and J lost 1, with 7 bases in between. Germline CDR1 and CDR2: SGHAT and FQNNGV. The CDR3 loop spans 14 amino acids. CDR3 sequence (DNA): TGTGCCAGCAGCTTAGAGGCCAGATCCTACGAGCAGTACTTC. The encoded protein is CASSLEARSYEQYF.

The V call is TRBV7-8, the J call TRBJ1-1, with D possibly matching TRBD1 (6 bases). The CDR3 length is 14 residues. The V gene lost 4 bases and the J gene lost 1 base, with 10 bases spanning the gap. In germline, CDR1 is SGHVS, CDR2 FQNEAQ. The CDR3 spells CASSSTTGNTEAFF. DNA for the CDR3: TGTGCCAGCAGCTCTACGACAGGGAACACTGAAGCTTTCTTT.

This chain joins TRBV9 and TRBJ1-1; D is unclear. The CDR3 is 14 amino acids. Per germline, CDR1 SGDLS and CDR2 YYNGEE. V was cut by 0 bases and J by 1 base, with 7 bases left in between. The CDR3 region has the DNA TGTGCCAGCAGCGTAGTACCAACGAACACTGAAGCTTTCTTT. Protein product: CASSVVPTNTEAFF.

V gene TRBV30 combines with J gene TRBJ2-5; D may be TRBD1 or TRBD2 (5 bases each). The CDR3 runs 14 residues. Germline CDR1 reads GTSNPN; CDR2 reads SVGIG (reference sequence). V lost 2 bases, J lost 4 bases, and 14 bases lay in between. In nucleotides, the CDR3 is TGTGCCTGGAGTCACTGGGGGAGTGGAGAGACCCAGTACTTC. It codes for CAWSHWGSGETQYF.